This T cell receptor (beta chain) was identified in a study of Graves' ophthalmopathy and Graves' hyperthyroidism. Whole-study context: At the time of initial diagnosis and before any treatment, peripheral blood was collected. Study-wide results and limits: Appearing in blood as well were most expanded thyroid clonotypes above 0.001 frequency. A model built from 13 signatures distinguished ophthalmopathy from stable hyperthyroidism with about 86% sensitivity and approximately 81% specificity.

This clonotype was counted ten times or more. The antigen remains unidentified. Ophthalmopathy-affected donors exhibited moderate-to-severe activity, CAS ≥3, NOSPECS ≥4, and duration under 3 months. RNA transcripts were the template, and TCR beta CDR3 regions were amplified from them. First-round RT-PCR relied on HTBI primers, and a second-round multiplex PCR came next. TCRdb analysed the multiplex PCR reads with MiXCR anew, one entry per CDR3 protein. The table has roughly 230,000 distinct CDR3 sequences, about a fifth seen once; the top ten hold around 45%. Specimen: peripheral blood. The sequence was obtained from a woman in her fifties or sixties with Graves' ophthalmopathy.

The CDR3 here is CASSQGRGYTF. The CDR3 bases are TGTGCCAGTAGTCAGGGTCGCGGCTACACCTTC. The V call is TRBV19, the J call TRBJ1-2; D may be TRBD1 (5 bases). The germline V gene has CDR1 LNHDA and CDR2 SQIVND (reference sequence). The CDR3 consists of 11 residues. Trimming left V 5 bases short and J 8 bases short, with 9 bases between.